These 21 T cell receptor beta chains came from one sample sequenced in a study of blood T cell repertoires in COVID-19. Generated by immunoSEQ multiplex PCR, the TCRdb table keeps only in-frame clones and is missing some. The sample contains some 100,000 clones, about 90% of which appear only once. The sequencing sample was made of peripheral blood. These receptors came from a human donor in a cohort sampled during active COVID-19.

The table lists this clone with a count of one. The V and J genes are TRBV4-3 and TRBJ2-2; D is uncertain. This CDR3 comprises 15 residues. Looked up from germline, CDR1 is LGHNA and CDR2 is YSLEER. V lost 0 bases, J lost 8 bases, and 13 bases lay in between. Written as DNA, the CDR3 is TGCGCCAGCAGCCAAGAAGGCCCCAGCGCTGGGGAGCTGTTTTTT. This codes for CASSQEGPSAGELFF.

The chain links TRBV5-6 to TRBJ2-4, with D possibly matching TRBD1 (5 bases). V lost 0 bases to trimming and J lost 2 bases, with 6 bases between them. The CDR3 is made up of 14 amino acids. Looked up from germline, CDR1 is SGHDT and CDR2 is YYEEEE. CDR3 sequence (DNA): TGTGCCAGCAGCTTGGCAGGGTCCAAAAACATTCAGTACTTC. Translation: CASSLAGSKNIQYF.

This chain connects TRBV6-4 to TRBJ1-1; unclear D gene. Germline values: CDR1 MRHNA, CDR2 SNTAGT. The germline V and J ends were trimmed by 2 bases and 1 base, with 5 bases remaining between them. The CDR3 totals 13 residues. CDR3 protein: CASSDGANTEAFF. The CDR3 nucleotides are TGTGCCAGCAGTGACGGAGCGAACACTGAAGCTTTCTTT.

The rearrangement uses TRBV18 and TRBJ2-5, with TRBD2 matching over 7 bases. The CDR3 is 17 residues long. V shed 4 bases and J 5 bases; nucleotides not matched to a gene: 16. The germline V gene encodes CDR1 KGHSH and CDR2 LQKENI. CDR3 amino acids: CASSHAPLAGVGETQYF. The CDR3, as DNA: TGTGCCAGCTCACACGCCCCCCTGGCGGGAGTAGGGGAGACCCAGTACTTC. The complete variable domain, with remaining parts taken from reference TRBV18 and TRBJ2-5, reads NAGVMQNPRHLVRRRGQEARLRCSPMKGHSHVYWYRQLPEEGLKFMVYLQKENIIDESGMPKERFSAEFPKEGPSILRIQQVVRGDSAAYFCASSHAPLAGVGETQYFGPGTRLLVL.

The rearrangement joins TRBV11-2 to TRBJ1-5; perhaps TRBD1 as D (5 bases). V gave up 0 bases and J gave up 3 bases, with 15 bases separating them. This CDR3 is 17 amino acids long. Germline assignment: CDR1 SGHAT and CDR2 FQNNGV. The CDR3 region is CASSLDLLWGDNQPQHF. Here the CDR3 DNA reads TGTGCCAGCAGCTTAGATCTTTTGTGGGGGGACAATCAGCCCCAGCATTTT.

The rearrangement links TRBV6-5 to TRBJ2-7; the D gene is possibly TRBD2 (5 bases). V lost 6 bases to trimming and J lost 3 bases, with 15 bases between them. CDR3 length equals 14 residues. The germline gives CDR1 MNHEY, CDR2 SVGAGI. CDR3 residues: CASRRTAVFYEQYF. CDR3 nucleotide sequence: TGTGCCAGCAGGAGGACTGCTGTCTTCTACGAGCAGTACTTC.

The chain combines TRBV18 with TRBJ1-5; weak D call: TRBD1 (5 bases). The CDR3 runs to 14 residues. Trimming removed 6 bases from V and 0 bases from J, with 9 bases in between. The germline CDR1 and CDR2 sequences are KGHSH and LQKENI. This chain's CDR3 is CASSLDSSNQPQHF. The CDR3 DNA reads TGTGCCAGCTCTCTAGACAGTAGCAATCAGCCCCAGCATTTT.

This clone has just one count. CDR3 bases: TGCAGTGCTATAGACAGCTACGAGCAGTACTTC. As protein: CSAIDSYEQYF. The rearrangement joins TRBV20-1 to TRBJ2-7; D is possibly TRBD1 (5 bases). Trimming removed 4 bases at V and 3 bases at J, with 7 bases between. Per germline, CDR1 DFQATT and CDR2 SNEGSKA (reference sequence). This CDR3 spans 11 amino acids.

CDR3 nucleotide sequence: TGCGCCAGCAGCCAAGACGGGACTAGCGGGAGGGCTAGCACAGATACGCAGTATTTT. Protein sequence: CASSQDGTSGRASTDTQYF. The chain employs TRBV4-1 and TRBJ2-3, with 16 bases fitting TRBD2. V lost 0 bases and J lost 0; bases outside the gene matches: 3. Germline loops: CDR1 MGHRA, CDR2 YSYEKL. This CDR3 contains 19 residues.

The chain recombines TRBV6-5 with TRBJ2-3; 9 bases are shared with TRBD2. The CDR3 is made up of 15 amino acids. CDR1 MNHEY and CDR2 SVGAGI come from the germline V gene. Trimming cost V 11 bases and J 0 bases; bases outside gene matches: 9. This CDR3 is CAGKRLAASTDTQYF. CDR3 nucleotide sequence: TGTGCCGGCAAAAGACTAGCGGCTAGCACAGATACGCAGTATTTT.

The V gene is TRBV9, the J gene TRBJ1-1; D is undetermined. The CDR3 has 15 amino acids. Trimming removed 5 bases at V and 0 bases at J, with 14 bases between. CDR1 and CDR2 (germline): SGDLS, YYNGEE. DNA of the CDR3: TGTGCCAGCAGGCCCCCTACAGTACTGAACACTGAAGCTTTCTTT. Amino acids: CASRPPTVLNTEAFF.

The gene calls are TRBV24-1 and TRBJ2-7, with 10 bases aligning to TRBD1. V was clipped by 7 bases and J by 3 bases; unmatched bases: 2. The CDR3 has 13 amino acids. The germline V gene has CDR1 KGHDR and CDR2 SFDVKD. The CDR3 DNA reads TGTGCCACCAGGCGGACAGGGGGCTACGAGCAGTACTTC. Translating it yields CATRRTGGYEQYF.

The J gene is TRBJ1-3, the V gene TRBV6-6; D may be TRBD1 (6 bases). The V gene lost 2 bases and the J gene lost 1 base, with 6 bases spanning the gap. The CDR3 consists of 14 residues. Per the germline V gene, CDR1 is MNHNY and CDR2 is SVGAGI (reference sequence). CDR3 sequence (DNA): TGTGCCAGCAGTTACAGGGGGTCTGGAAACACCATATATTTT. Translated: CASSYRGSGNTIYF.

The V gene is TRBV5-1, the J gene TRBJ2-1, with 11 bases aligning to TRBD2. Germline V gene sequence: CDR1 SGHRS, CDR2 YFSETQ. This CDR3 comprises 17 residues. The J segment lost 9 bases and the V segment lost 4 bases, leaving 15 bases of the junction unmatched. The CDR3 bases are TGCGCCAGCAGCAAAAGAGGACTAGCGGGCGCTAGCGGTGAGCAGTTCTTC. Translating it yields CASSKRGLAGASGEQFF.

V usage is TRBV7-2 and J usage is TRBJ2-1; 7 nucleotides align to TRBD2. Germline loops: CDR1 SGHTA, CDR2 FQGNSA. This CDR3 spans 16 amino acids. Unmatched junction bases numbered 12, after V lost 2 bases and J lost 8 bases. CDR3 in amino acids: CASSLRVRGRDDEQFF. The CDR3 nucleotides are TGTGCCAGCAGCTTAAGGGTTCGCGGGAGAGATGATGAGCAGTTCTTC.

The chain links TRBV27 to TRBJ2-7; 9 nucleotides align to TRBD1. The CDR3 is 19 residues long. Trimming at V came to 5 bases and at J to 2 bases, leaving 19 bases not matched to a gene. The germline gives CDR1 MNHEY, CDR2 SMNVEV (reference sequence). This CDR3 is CASSIRPGQGRQVPYEQYF. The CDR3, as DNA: TGTGCCAGCAGTATTCGGCCGGGACAGGGAAGACAGGTCCCCTACGAGCAGTACTTC.

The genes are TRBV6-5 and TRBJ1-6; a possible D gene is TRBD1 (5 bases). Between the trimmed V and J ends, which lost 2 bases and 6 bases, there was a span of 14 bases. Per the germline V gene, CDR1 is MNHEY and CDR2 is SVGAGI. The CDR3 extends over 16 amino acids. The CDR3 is CASSYLGLGPNSPLHF. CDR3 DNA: TGTGCCAGCAGTTACCTAGGTTTGGGGCCTAATTCACCCCTCCACTTT.

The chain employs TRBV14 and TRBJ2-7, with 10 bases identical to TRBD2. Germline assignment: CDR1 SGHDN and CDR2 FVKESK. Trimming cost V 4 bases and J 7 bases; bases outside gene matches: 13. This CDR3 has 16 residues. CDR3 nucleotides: TGTGCCAGCAGCCTCCGGAGGACTAGCGGAGGGGGGGAGCAGTACTTC. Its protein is CASSLRRTSGGGEQYF.

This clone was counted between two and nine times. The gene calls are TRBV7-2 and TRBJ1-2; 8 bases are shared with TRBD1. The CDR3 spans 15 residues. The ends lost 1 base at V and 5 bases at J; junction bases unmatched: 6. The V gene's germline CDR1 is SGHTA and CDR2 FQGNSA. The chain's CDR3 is CASSLDPGQGYGYTF. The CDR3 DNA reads TGTGCCAGCAGCTTAGACCCAGGACAGGGTTATGGCTACACCTTC.

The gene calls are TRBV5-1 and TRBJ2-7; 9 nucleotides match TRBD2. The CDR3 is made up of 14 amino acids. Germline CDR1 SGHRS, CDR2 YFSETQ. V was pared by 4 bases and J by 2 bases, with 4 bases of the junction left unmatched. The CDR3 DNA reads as TGCGCCAGCAGCGATAGCGGGAGCACCTACGAGCAGTACTTC. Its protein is CASSDSGSTYEQYF.

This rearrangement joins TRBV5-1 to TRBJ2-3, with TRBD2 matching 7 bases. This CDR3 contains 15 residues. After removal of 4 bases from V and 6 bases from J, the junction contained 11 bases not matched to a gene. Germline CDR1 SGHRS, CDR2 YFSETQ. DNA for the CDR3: TGCGCCAGCAGCCTGGGGTCGGGGGGTCCGGATACGCAGTATTTT. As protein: CASSLGSGGPDTQYF.